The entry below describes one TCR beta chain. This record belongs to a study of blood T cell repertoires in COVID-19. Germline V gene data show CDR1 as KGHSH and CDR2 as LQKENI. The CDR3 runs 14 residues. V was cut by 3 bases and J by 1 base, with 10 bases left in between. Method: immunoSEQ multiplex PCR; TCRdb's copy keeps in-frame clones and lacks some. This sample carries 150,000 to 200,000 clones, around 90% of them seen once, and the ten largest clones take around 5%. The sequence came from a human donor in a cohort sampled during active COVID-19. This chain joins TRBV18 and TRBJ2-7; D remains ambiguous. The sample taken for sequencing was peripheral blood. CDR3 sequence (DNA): TGTGCCAGCTCACCTAACGGGTGGTCCTACGAGCAGTACTTC. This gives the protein CASSPNGWSYEQYF.